The 21 T cell receptor beta chains below come from one sample, sequenced in a study of blood T cell repertoires in COVID-19. TCRdb's table, derived via immunoSEQ multiplex PCR, lists solely in-frame clones and lacks some. This sample yields roughly 160,000 clones, of which 80% to 90% are seen a single time; around 8.2% belongs to the top ten. Source material: peripheral blood. Receptor source: a man in his fifties or sixties with acute or convalescent COVID-19.

This clone was picked up a small number of times. The chain carries TRBV5-6 and TRBJ2-2; D is uncertain. The CDR3 runs to 13 residues. Per the germline V gene, CDR1 is SGHDT and CDR2 is YYEEEE. Trimming took 4 bases from V and 6 from J, leaving 10 bases between them. The CDR3 DNA sequence: TGTGCCAGCAGCCTCGTCCGGGCCGGGGAGCTGTTTTTT. Residues: CASSLVRAGELFF.

J is TRBJ2-3 and V is TRBV2, with 11 nucleotides matching TRBD2. Germline lookup yields CDR1 SNHLY and CDR2 FYNNEI. The CDR3 covers 15 residues. Trimming at V came to 4 bases and at J to 0 bases, leaving 0 bases not matched to a gene. CDR3 in DNA: TGTGCCAGCAGTGGGACTAGCGGGAGCACAGATACGCAGTATTTT. Translated: CASSGTSGSTDTQYF.

As regards this clone: The same CDR3 arises from other DNA sequences in this sample as well. The chain recombines TRBV10-1 with TRBJ1-1; maybe TRBD1 (5 bases). Trimming cost V 0 bases and J 2 bases, with 10 bases left between them. The germline V gene has CDR1 WNHNN and CDR2 SYGVQD (reference sequence). The length of the CDR3 is 15 residues. The CDR3 protein is CASSESGRENTEAFF. The DNA for the CDR3 is TGCGCCAGCAGTGAGTCGGGGCGGGAAAACACTGAAGCTTTCTTT.

V gene TRBV4-2 combines with J gene TRBJ2-7; 9 bases agree with TRBD2. There are 14 residues in the CDR3. From germline, CDR1 is LGHNA and CDR2 YNFKEQ. J lost 6 bases, V lost 1 base, and 4 bases had no gene match. CDR3 in amino acids: CASSQGGGAAEQYF. In DNA form, the CDR3 reads TGTGCCAGCAGCCAAGGCGGGGGGGCCGCCGAGCAGTACTTC.

In the case of this clone: One junction end disagrees with the germline gene, perhaps due to a read error. This chain joins TRBV12-3 or TRBV12-4 and TRBJ1-5; D remains unclear. The CDR3 is made up of 13 amino acids. The CDR3 here is CASSLMGNQSQHF. In nucleotides, the CDR3 is TGTGCCAGCAGTTTAATGGGCAATCAGTCCCAGCATTTT.

The V call is TRBV3-1 (or the pseudogene TRBV3-2), the J call TRBJ2-2; a possible D gene is TRBD2 (5 bases). The germline CDR1 and CDR2 sequences are LGHDT and YNNKEL (reference sequence). Trimming pared 4 bases from V and 6 bases from J, leaving 9 bases between. This CDR3 has 13 amino acids. CDR3 nucleotide sequence: TGTGCCAGCAGCCCCACGCGGGCCGGGGAGCTGTTTTTT. It codes for CASSPTRAGELFF.

In the case of this clone: Within the sample, other DNA sequences also encode this same CDR3. The genes are TRBV2 and TRBJ2-7; 7 bases are shared with TRBD1. Trimming at V came to 3 bases and at J to 4 bases, leaving 0 bases not matched to a gene. CDR3 length equals 12 residues. Germline lookup yields CDR1 SNHLY and CDR2 FYNNEI. CDR3 sequence: CASSDRGYEQYF. DNA for the CDR3: TGTGCCAGCAGTGACAGGGGGTACGAGCAGTACTTC.

J is TRBJ1-2 and V is TRBV6-5; no clear D gene. Germline lookup yields CDR1 MNHEY and CDR2 SVGAGI. V lost 0 bases, J lost 0 bases, and 11 bases lay in between. This CDR3 has 16 residues. The CDR3 protein is CASSYSGSLANYGYTF. CDR3 DNA sequence: TGTGCCAGCAGTTACTCGGGCAGCTTAGCTAACTATGGCTACACCTTC.

This clone was found many times. The identical CDR3 is also encoded by other nucleotide sequences in the sample. The genes are TRBV5-1 and TRBJ2-7; 10 bases line up with TRBD2. CDR3 length: 15 amino acids. Germline V lookup: CDR1 SGHRS, CDR2 YFSETQ. Germline trimming cut 0 bases from V and 6 bases from J; bases unmatched to any gene: 6. This chain's CDR3 is CASSLVGTSEVEQYF. DNA for the CDR3: TGCGCCAGCAGCTTGGTTGGGACTAGCGAGGTCGAGCAGTACTTC.

The chain couples TRBV28 to TRBJ1-1; 8 nucleotides match TRBD1. The V gene end was trimmed by 5 bases and the J gene end by 1 base; junction bases not matched to a gene: 6. Germline V gives CDR1 MDHEN, CDR2 SYDVKM. This CDR3 contains 15 residues. CDR3: CASSENRGSNTEAFF. In nucleotides, the CDR3 is TGTGCCAGCAGTGAAAACAGGGGGTCGAACACTGAAGCTTTCTTT.

The genes are TRBV6-5 and TRBJ1-6, with unresolved D. V dropped 7 bases and J dropped 8 bases, with 18 bases sitting between them. This CDR3 spans 15 amino acids. Per the germline V gene, CDR1 is MNHEY and CDR2 is SVGAGI. The CDR3 sequence is CASTKSTGRDSPLHF. The CDR3 nucleotides are TGTGCCAGCACCAAGTCGACCGGGAGGGATTCACCCCTCCACTTT.

The V gene is TRBV24-1, the J gene TRBJ2-2; D is undetermined. The germline gives CDR1 KGHDR, CDR2 SFDVKD. The CDR3 spans 15 residues. Trimming left V 5 bases short and J 4 bases short, with 13 bases between. The CDR3 DNA sequence: TGTGCCACCAGTGTAGGTACCTCGGGCACCGGGGAGCTGTTTTTT. This encodes CATSVGTSGTGELFF.

CDR3 sequence (DNA): TGTGCCAGCAGCTTAAATCCCCTGGCCTCCGAGCAGTACTTC. It specifies CASSLNPLASEQYF. The rearrangement links TRBV11-1 to TRBJ2-7; no reliable D call. Germline CDR1 is SGHAT and CDR2 is FQDESV (reference sequence). The length of the CDR3 is 14 residues. V gave up 2 bases and J gave up 6 bases, with 14 bases separating them.

This clone was recorded once. V is TRBV5-1 and J is TRBJ2-3, with 8 bases that match TRBD2. Trimming removed 2 bases from V and 1 base from J; junction bases left unmatched: 3. The CDR3 consists of 15 residues. CDR1 is SGHRS and CDR2 is YFSETQ in the germline V gene. The CDR3 DNA sequence: TGCGCCAGCAGCTTTGCCGGGAGGGGCACAGATACGCAGTATTTT. Its protein is CASSFAGRGTDTQYF. Based on the CDR3 plus reference TRBV5-1 and TRBJ2-3, the full variable domain is KAGVTQTPRYLIKTRGQQVTLSCSPISGHRSVSWYQQTPGQGLQFLFEYFSETQRNKGNFPGRFSGRQFSNSRSEMNVSTLELGDSALYLCASSFAGRGTDTQYFGPGTRLTVL.

The V and J genes are TRBV11-2 and TRBJ2-3; 8 bases match TRBD1. The CDR3 spans 16 residues. Trimming removed 9 bases from V and 6 bases from J; junction bases left unmatched: 17. Germline V gene data show CDR1 as SGHAT and CDR2 as FQNNGV. The CDR3 loop is CARLTGARGPRDTQYF. In DNA, the CDR3 is TGTGCCAGACTTACCGGGGCCAGGGGGCCACGGGATACGCAGTATTTT.

The chain recombines TRBV15 with TRBJ2-1; 10 positions agree with TRBD2. J was trimmed by 5 bases and V by 4 bases; bases with no gene match: 8. Looked up from germline, CDR1 is LNHNV and CDR2 is YYDKDF (reference sequence). CDR3 size: 16 residues. The CDR3: CATSKLAGLFHNEQFF. The CDR3 DNA reads as TGTGCCACCAGCAAACTAGCGGGATTGTTCCACAATGAGCAGTTCTTC.

The chain links TRBV6-6 to TRBJ1-2, with D tentatively TRBD1 (6 bases). Trimming removed 6 bases at V and 3 bases at J, with 11 bases between. Germline assignment: CDR1 MNHNY and CDR2 SVGAGI (reference sequence). The CDR3 totals 13 residues. The CDR3 loop reads CASRRQDYYGYTF. CDR3 nucleotide sequence: TGTGCCAGCAGACGACAGGATTACTATGGCTACACCTTC.

V is TRBV7-8 and J is TRBJ1-5, with D possibly being TRBD1 (6 bases). V lost 3 bases and J 4 bases, leaving 10 bases between the germline ends. Per the germline V gene, CDR1 is SGHVS and CDR2 is FQNEAQ. The CDR3 has 14 amino acids. CDR3 sequence: CASSFRTGNQPQHF. CDR3 DNA sequence: TGTGCCAGCAGCTTCCGAACAGGGAATCAGCCCCAGCATTTT. Combining the CDR3 with reference TRBV7-8 and TRBJ1-5 gives the whole variable domain GAGVSQSPRYKVAKRGQDVALRCDPISGHVSLFWYQQALGQGPEFLTYFQNEAQLDKSGLPSDRFFAERPEGSVSTLKIQRTQQEDSAVYLCASSFRTGNQPQHFGDGTRLSIL.

This clone is a singleton in its sample. The rearrangement joins TRBV5-1 to TRBJ1-3, with D tentatively TRBD1 (5 bases). Germline CDR1 reads SGHRS; CDR2 reads YFSETQ. Between the trimmed V and J ends, which lost 0 bases and 0 bases, there was a span of 10 bases. The CDR3 length is 16 residues. The CDR3 DNA is TGCGCCAGCAGCTTGGGTACAGGAACCTCTGGAAACACCATATATTTT. It encodes CASSLGTGTSGNTIYF.

The genes are TRBV4-2 and TRBJ2-1; 13 positions match TRBD2. V shed 4 bases and J 7 bases; nucleotides not matched to a gene: 7. The CDR3 sequence is 16 residues long. Germline CDR1 is LGHNA and CDR2 is YNFKEQ. The CDR3 sequence: CASSPNGLAGVNEQFF. The CDR3 bases are TGTGCCAGCAGCCCGAACGGACTAGCGGGAGTTAATGAGCAGTTCTTC.

The rearrangement uses TRBV5-1 and TRBJ2-2; TRBD2 aligns across 8 bases. There are 16 residues in the CDR3. V shed 7 bases, J shed 1 base, and the junction held 9 bases outside the gene matches. CDR1 is SGHRS and CDR2 is YFSETQ in the germline V gene. The DNA for the CDR3 is TGCGCCAGCGTCTTCTCGACTAGCGTGAACACCGGGGAGCTGTTTTTT. It encodes CASVFSTSVNTGELFF.